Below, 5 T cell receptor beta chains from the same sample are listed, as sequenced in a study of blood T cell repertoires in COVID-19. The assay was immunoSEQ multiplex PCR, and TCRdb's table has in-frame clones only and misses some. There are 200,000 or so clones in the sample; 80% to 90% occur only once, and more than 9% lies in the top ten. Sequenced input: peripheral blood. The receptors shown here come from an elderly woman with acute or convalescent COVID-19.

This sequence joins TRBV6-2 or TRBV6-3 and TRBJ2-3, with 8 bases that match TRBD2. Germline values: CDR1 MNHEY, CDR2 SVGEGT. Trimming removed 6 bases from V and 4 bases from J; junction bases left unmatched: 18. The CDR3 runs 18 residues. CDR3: CASSHYSSGTRSADTQYF. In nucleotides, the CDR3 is TGTGCCAGCAGCCACTATTCCTCCGGGACTAGGAGTGCAGATACGCAGTATTTT.

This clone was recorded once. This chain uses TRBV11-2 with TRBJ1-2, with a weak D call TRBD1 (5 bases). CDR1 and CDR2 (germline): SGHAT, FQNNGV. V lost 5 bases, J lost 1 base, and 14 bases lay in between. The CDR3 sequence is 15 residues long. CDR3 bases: TGTGCCAGCAGCACAGCCCAGGGTGGTAACTATGGCTACACCTTC. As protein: CASSTAQGGNYGYTF.

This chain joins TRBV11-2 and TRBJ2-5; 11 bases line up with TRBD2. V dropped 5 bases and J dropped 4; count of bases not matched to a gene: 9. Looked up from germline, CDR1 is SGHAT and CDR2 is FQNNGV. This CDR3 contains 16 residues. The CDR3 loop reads CASSGPTLAGGETQYF. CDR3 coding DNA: TGTGCCAGCAGCGGCCCGACCCTAGCGGGAGGAGAGACCCAGTACTTC.

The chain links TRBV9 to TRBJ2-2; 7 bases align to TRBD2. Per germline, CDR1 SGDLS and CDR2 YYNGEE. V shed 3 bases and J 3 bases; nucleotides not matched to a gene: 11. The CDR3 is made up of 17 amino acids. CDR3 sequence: CASSAGGSSGYTGELFF. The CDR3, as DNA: TGTGCCAGCAGCGCCGGCGGGAGCAGCGGGTACACCGGGGAGCTGTTTTTT.

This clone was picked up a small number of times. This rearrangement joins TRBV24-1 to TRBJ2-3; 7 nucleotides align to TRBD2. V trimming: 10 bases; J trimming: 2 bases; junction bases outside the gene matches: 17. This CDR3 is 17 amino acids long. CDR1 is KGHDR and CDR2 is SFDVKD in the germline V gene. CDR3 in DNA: TGTGCCACTATAAGTTGGCTAGCGGAGGTACACACAGATACGCAGTATTTT. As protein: CATISWLAEVHTDTQYF.